The 31 T cell receptor beta chains presented below share a single source sample, sequenced in a study of PD-1 blockade in classical Hodgkin lymphoma. Each and every patient relapsed after autologous stem cell transplantation, and patients got differing brentuximab vedotin exposure. Repertoires were generated with immunoSEQ multiplex PCR, while TCRdb's copy carries only in-frame clones and drops some. The top ten clones hold 8% of a sample with tens of thousands of clones, roughly 91% of them seen once. The sequencing used peripheral blood mononuclear cells (PBMCs), collected at baseline. These receptors were collected from a human donor with classical Hodgkin lymphoma.

The chain combines TRBV6-6 with TRBJ2-5, with no clear D. The germline V and J ends were trimmed by 4 bases and 1 base, with 1 base remaining between them. The V gene's germline CDR1 is MNHNY and CDR2 SVGAGI (reference sequence). This CDR3 is built from 11 residues. The CDR3 loop reads CASSSQETQYF. The CDR3 region has the DNA TGTGCCAGCAGTTCCCAAGAGACCCAGTACTTC.

V is TRBV11-1 and J is TRBJ2-7, with 7 bases that match TRBD2. This CDR3 is built from 16 residues. Trimming removed 2 bases from V and 0 bases from J; junction bases left unmatched: 7. Germline V gene data show CDR1 as SGHAT and CDR2 as FQDESV (reference sequence). The CDR3 DNA follows: TGTGCCAGCAGCTTATTGCGGGGGAACCCCTCCTACGAGCAGTACTTC. The encoded protein is CASSLLRGNPSYEQYF. The entire variable domain, with the rest obtained from reference TRBV11-1 and TRBJ2-7, is as follows: EAEVAQSPRYKITEKSQAVAFWCDPISGHATLYWYRQILGQGPELLVQFQDESVVDDSQLPKDRFSAERLKGVDSTLKIQPAELGDSAMYLCASSLLRGNPSYEQYFGPGTRLTVT.

This clone was counted only a few times. The V call is TRBV19, the J call TRBJ1-1; D not certain. Between the trimmed V and J ends, which lost 4 bases and 2 bases, there was a span of 14 bases. This CDR3 has 15 amino acids. Per germline, CDR1 LNHDA and CDR2 SQIVND (reference sequence). CDR3 amino acids: CASSRERDSNTEAFF. CDR3 bases: TGTGCCAGTAGTAGGGAGCGAGATTCAAACACTGAAGCTTTCTTT. Full variable domain (outside the CDR3, taken from reference TRBV19 and TRBJ1-1): DGGITQSPKYLFRKEGQNVTLSCEQNLNHDAMYWYRQDPGQGLRLIYYSQIVNDFQKGDIAEGYSVSREKKESFPLTVTSAQKNPTAFYLCASSRERDSNTEAFFGQGTRLTVV.

The V and J genes are TRBV5-1 and TRBJ2-1, with D possibly being TRBD1 or TRBD2 (5 bases each). CDR1 and CDR2 from the germline V gene are SGHRS and YFSETQ. There are 15 residues in the CDR3. The V and J ends lost 3 bases and 5 bases respectively, with 15 bases between them. CDR3 DNA: TGCGCCAGCAGCTCCTCTGGGGGAGCGGACAATGAGCAGTTCTTC. Translation: CASSSSGGADNEQFF.

V gene TRBV5-1 combines with J gene TRBJ2-7; possibly TRBD1 for D (6 bases). The germline gives CDR1 SGHRS, CDR2 YFSETQ. The CDR3 runs 13 residues. Trimming took off 4 bases at V and 7 bases at J, with 15 bases between the two ends. This CDR3 reads CASSPNQGREQYF. The CDR3 DNA reads TGCGCCAGCAGCCCGAACCAGGGGCGAGAGCAGTACTTC.

The chain has TRBV19 and TRBJ2-7; D may be TRBD1 or TRBD2 (6 bases each). The CDR3 has 13 amino acids. The V and J ends lost 5 bases and 6 bases respectively, with 14 bases between them. Germline V gene data show CDR1 as LNHDA and CDR2 as SQIVND (reference sequence). CDR3 amino acids: CASSSEGDFEQYF. In nucleotides, the CDR3 is TGTGCCAGTAGTTCCGAGGGGGACTTCGAGCAGTACTTC.

This chain joins TRBV10-3 and TRBJ2-4; tentative D call: TRBD2 (6 bases). The CDR3 is 13 residues long. Trimming stripped 3 bases from V and 5 bases from J, with 8 bases between. Germline lookup yields CDR1 ENHRY and CDR2 SYGVKD. For the CDR3, the DNA is TGTGCCATCAGTGATTGGGGGGAAAACATTCAGTACTTC. Its translation is CAISDWGENIQYF.

The chain has TRBV11-2 and TRBJ1-6; TRBD1 matches 7 bases. V gave up 6 bases and J gave up 6 bases; unmatched junction bases: 5. The CDR3 length is 14 residues. CDR1 and CDR2 (germline): SGHAT, FQNNGV. CDR3 bases: TGTGCCAGCAGGGAGACAGGGAGTAATTCACCCCTCCACTTT. Protein sequence: CASRETGSNSPLHF.

The rearrangement uses TRBV18 and TRBJ2-7; D gene uncertain. Trimming stripped 3 bases from V and 0 bases from J, with 9 bases between. In germline, CDR1 is KGHSH, CDR2 LQKENI. The CDR3 sequence is 14 residues long. This CDR3 reads CASSPTTSSYEQYF. The DNA for the CDR3 is TGTGCCAGCTCACCTACCACAAGCTCCTACGAGCAGTACTTC.

The chain has TRBV10-3 and TRBJ2-7; weak D call: TRBD1 (6 bases). Germline V gene data show CDR1 as ENHRY and CDR2 as SYGVKD. This CDR3 is 17 amino acids long. Between the trimmed V and J ends, which lost 6 bases and 2 bases, there was a span of 23 bases. Here the CDR3 reads CAIRPRFLTGLTYEQYF. CDR3 DNA: TGTGCCATCAGGCCAAGATTTCTTACAGGGTTAACCTACGAGCAGTACTTC.

The V gene is TRBV6-1, the J gene TRBJ1-2, with D possibly matching TRBD1 (5 bases). V was trimmed by 1 base and J by 0 bases, leaving 12 bases between them. The germline CDR1 and CDR2 sequences are MNHNS and SASEGT. CDR3 length: 16 residues. The CDR3 reads CASSEGGGGSNYGYTF. In DNA form, the CDR3 reads TGTGCCAGCAGTGAAGGTGGGGGAGGCTCTAACTATGGCTACACCTTC.

The J gene is TRBJ2-7, the V gene TRBV25-1, with 10 positions matching TRBD1. The V segment lost 8 bases and the J segment 4 bases; nucleotides outside the gene matches: 8. The germline gives CDR1 MGHDK, CDR2 SYGVNS. The CDR3 length is 14 residues. The CDR3 nucleotides read TGTGCCAGCGGTTCGACAGGGGGCCTGTACGAGCAGTACTTC. It encodes CASGSTGGLYEQYF.

The rearrangement joins TRBV5-8 to TRBJ1-2; 7 nucleotides line up with TRBD1. This CDR3 region has 17 residues. The germline V gene has CDR1 SGHTS and CDR2 YDEGEE. V shed 0 bases and J 4 bases; nucleotides not matched to a gene: 12. The chain's CDR3 is CASSLAGGTEAFYGYTF. The DNA for the CDR3 is TGTGCCAGCAGCTTGGCCGGCGGGACAGAGGCCTTCTATGGCTACACCTTC.

V usage is TRBV18 and J usage is TRBJ2-7; 11 bases fit TRBD1. The CDR3 runs 15 residues. The J segment lost 0 bases and the V segment lost 6 bases, leaving 4 bases of the junction unmatched. CDR1 is KGHSH, CDR2 LQKENI, per germline. CDR3 DNA sequence: TGTGCCAGCTCCCCGGGACAGGGGGACTCCTACGAGCAGTACTTC. Its translation: CASSPGQGDSYEQYF.

The chain's CDR3 is CASSLKATVENSPLHF. The CDR3 DNA is TGTGCCAGCAGCTTAAAAGCGACAGTAGAGAATTCACCCCTCCACTTT. The chain links TRBV7-9 to TRBJ1-6; perhaps TRBD1 as D (5 bases). V shed 2 bases and J shed 7 bases, with 15 bases lying between them. Germline V gene sequence: CDR1 SEHNR, CDR2 FQNEAQ (reference sequence). This CDR3 is 16 amino acids long.

The chain has TRBV19 and TRBJ1-5; D might be TRBD1 (5 bases). V was clipped by 0 bases and J by 4 bases, with 10 bases between them. The germline V gene encodes CDR1 LNHDA and CDR2 SQIVND (reference sequence). CDR3 length: 15 amino acids. The CDR3 DNA reads as TGTGCCAGTAGTATAGATCGAGACAGAAATCAGCCCCAGCATTTT. Translated: CASSIDRDRNQPQHF.

The rearrangement links TRBV4-3 to TRBJ2-1; the D is unclear. V lost 1 base and J lost 2, with 18 bases in between. Germline V gene sequence: CDR1 LGHNA, CDR2 YSLEER. The CDR3 is made up of 18 amino acids. CDR3 nucleotide sequence: TGCGCCAGCAGCCAAGTATCGACGGACCAGACCCCCTACAATGAGCAGTTCTTC. Its translation: CASSQVSTDQTPYNEQFF.

The chain couples TRBV5-6 to TRBJ2-5; 7 bases agree with TRBD1. Germline-derived CDR1 and CDR2 are SGHDT and YYEEEE. This CDR3 has 16 residues. J gave up 0 bases and V 2 bases, and 7 bases lay outside the gene matches. The CDR3 DNA is TGTGCCAGCAGCTTTTTACGCCAGGGGGACCAAGAGACCCAGTACTTC. Translating it yields CASSFLRQGDQETQYF.

This chain joins TRBV7-9 and TRBJ2-7; D may be TRBD2 (7 bases). Germline loops: CDR1 SEHNR, CDR2 FQNEAQ (reference sequence). This CDR3 has 15 amino acids. The V end was cut by 4 bases, the J end by 4 bases, with 17 bases between. CDR3 DNA: TGTGCCAGCAGCTCTGGGAGGGGGATTCAGTACGAGCAGTACTTC. Translating it yields CASSSGRGIQYEQYF.

V gene TRBV7-9 combines with J gene TRBJ2-7, with TRBD1 identical over 11 bases. Germline V gene data show CDR1 as SEHNR and CDR2 as FQNEAQ (reference sequence). Trimming took 9 bases from V and 3 from J; bases not matched to a gene: 10. The CDR3 sequence is 15 residues long. The CDR3 nucleotides are TGTGCCAGTCTTATGACCGGGACAGGGGGCTACGAGCAGTACTTC. Protein sequence: CASLMTGTGGYEQYF.

The V and J genes are TRBV14 and TRBJ1-4; possible D gene TRBD1, 5 bases. The CDR3 spans 17 residues. Trimming shortened V by 4 bases and J by 5 bases, and 20 bases separated the two germline ends. CDR1 is SGHDN, CDR2 FVKESK, per germline. The chain's CDR3 is CASSLTMQGRRNEKLFF. The CDR3 region has the DNA TGTGCCAGCAGCCTAACGATGCAGGGACGGAGGAATGAAAAACTGTTTTTT.

The genes are TRBV29-1 and TRBJ2-3, with 8 nucleotides matching TRBD1. The CDR3 has 14 amino acids. The germline V gene encodes CDR1 SQVTM and CDR2 ANQGSEA. J lost 3 bases, V lost 4 bases, and 6 bases had no gene match. In nucleotides, the CDR3 is TGCAGCGTTGGATGGACAGGGACGACAGATACGCAGTATTTT. Translated: CSVGWTGTTDTQYF.

The V and J genes are TRBV12-5 and TRBJ2-1; 10 nucleotides align to TRBD2. CDR1 is LGHNT and CDR2 is FRNRAP in the germline V gene. J gave up 8 bases and V 7 bases, and 5 bases lay outside the gene matches. This CDR3 region has 13 residues. The CDR3 is CASVASGGYEQFF. The CDR3 DNA reads TGTGCTAGTGTGGCTAGCGGGGGTTATGAGCAGTTCTTC.

The J gene is TRBJ1-2, the V gene TRBV7-9; D may be TRBD1 (5 bases). From germline, CDR1 is SEHNR and CDR2 FQNEAQ (reference sequence). The CDR3 covers 13 residues. Trimming cost V 1 base and J 5 bases, with 8 bases left between them. CDR3 sequence: CASSLGWGYGYTF. The CDR3 bases are TGTGCCAGCAGCTTAGGATGGGGGTATGGCTACACCTTC.

In this sample, this clone turned up once. The chain is built from TRBV10-2 and TRBJ1-1; D may be TRBD1 (5 bases). The CDR3 covers 15 residues. Germline CDR1 and CDR2: WSHSY and SAAADI. V was trimmed by 6 bases and J by 6 bases, leaving 20 bases between them. DNA for the CDR3: TGCGCCAGCAGAGGAGCGAAGGGACGGGGCCCTGAAGCTTTCTTT. It is translated as CASRGAKGRGPEAFF.

The chain links TRBV5-6 to TRBJ2-7, with D unresolved. Deletions cut 7 bases from V and 3 bases from J, with 11 bases between. This CDR3 region has 12 residues. Germline V lookup: CDR1 SGHDT, CDR2 YYEEEE. The CDR3 sequence: CASRFQVYEQYF. Written as DNA, the CDR3 is TGTGCCAGCCGATTTCAGGTCTACGAGCAGTACTTC. The entire variable domain, with the rest obtained from reference TRBV5-6 and TRBJ2-7, is as follows: DAGVTQSPTHLIKTRGQQVTLRCSPKSGHDTVSWYQQALGQGPQFIFQYYEEEERQRGNFPDRFSGHQFPNYSSELNVNALLLGDSALYLCASRFQVYEQYFGPGTRLTVT.

This clone has a handful of counts. The J gene is TRBJ1-5, the V gene TRBV14; D unclear. CDR1 and CDR2 from the germline V gene are SGHDN and FVKESK. V was pared by 6 bases and J by 0 bases, with 15 bases between. This CDR3 spans 16 amino acids. The CDR3 bases are TGTGCCAGCAGGAACGCTGGCGGAAATAGCAATCAGCCCCAGCATTTT. It is translated as CASRNAGGNSNQPQHF.

The gene calls are TRBV5-6 and TRBJ2-1; 13 bases align to TRBD2. Unmatched junction bases numbered 5, after V lost 0 bases and J lost 8 bases. This CDR3 comprises 16 residues. Looked up from germline, CDR1 is SGHDT and CDR2 is YYEEEE. CDR3 nucleotide sequence: TGTGCCAGCAGCTTGGAGGGACTAGCGGGACGGTATGAGCAGTTCTTC. This encodes CASSLEGLAGRYEQFF.

V is TRBV13 and J is TRBJ1-2; D not certain. The germline gives CDR1 PRHDT, CDR2 FYEKMQ (reference sequence). V shed 4 bases and J shed 5 bases, with 11 bases lying between them. The CDR3 consists of 13 residues. CDR3 DNA: TGTGCCAGCAGCTCAATGGCTGAATATGGCTACACCTTC. Its translation: CASSSMAEYGYTF.

This clone appeared once. The CDR3 reads CASSRGVLEQYF. CDR3 in DNA: TGTGCCAGCAGTCGTGGTGTCCTCGAGCAGTACTTC. The V gene is TRBV7-9, the J gene TRBJ2-7; D ambiguous. The germline V and J ends were trimmed by 6 bases and 6 bases, with 12 bases remaining between them. Per the germline V gene, CDR1 is SEHNR and CDR2 is FQNEAQ (reference sequence). The CDR3 has 12 amino acids. The full variable domain, with the rest looked up from reference TRBV7-9 and TRBJ2-7, is DTGVSQNPRHKITKRGQNVTFRCDPISEHNRLYWYRQTLGQGPEFLTYFQNEAQLEKSRLLSDRFSAERPKGSFSTLEIQRTEQGDSAMYLCASSRGVLEQYFGPGTRLTVT.

As DNA, the CDR3 is TGTGCCAGCACCGGGGACTCCGTGGGTAATTCACCCCTCCACTTT. This translates into CASTGDSVGNSPLHF. The V and J genes are TRBV27 and TRBJ1-6, with D maybe TRBD1 (5 bases). Trimming removed 7 bases from V and 6 bases from J, with 16 bases in between. CDR3 length equals 15 residues. The germline gives CDR1 MNHEY, CDR2 SMNVEV (reference sequence).